These 14 T cell receptor beta chains were sequenced from one sample in a study of cytomegalovirus exposure and HLA in healthy donors. The PCR ran on 60 Vbeta and 13 Jbeta primers. Libraries were prepared by immunoSEQ multiplex PCR; TCRdb keeps only in-frame clonotypes and omits some of them. Seen here are under 90,000 clones, around 80% observed once, and the top ten hold under 3%. Sequences were obtained from PBMCs. All receptors come from a man aged 45-65 years in good health and CMV-seropositive.

This clone was detected only once. The chain links TRBV11-3 to TRBJ2-7; 8 bases agree with TRBD1. Germline CDR1 SGHNT, CDR2 YENEEA. The trim removed 5 bases at V and 5 bases at J, leaving 8 bases unmatched. The CDR3 is 14 amino acids. CDR3 DNA: TGTGCCAGCAGCCAAGCGACAGGGGAGGACGAGCAGTACTTC. Amino acid sequence: CASSQATGEDEQYF.

The chain joins TRBV14 to TRBJ2-7, with D tentatively TRBD1 (6 bases). This CDR3 comprises 15 residues. V was trimmed by 3 bases and J by 5 bases, leaving 17 bases between them. Germline V gene sequence: CDR1 SGHDN, CDR2 FVKESK. Here the CDR3 DNA reads TGTGCCAGCAGCCATAAGGGGGTGAAACTCCACGAGCAGTACTTC. Translated: CASSHKGVKLHEQYF.

In DNA, the CDR3 is TGTGCCAGCACCCCCGGGACAGGGTACTACGAGCAGTACTTC. It yields the protein CASTPGTGYYEQYF. V and J are TRBV28 and TRBJ2-7; 9 nucleotides match TRBD1. The junction had 7 bases not matched to a gene; V was cut back by 7 bases and J by 3 bases. This CDR3 has 14 amino acids. CDR1 MDHEN and CDR2 SYDVKM come from the germline V gene.

This clone was picked up a small number of times. V gene TRBV5-1 combines with J gene TRBJ2-2, with D tentatively TRBD2 (5 bases). CDR1 SGHRS and CDR2 YFSETQ come from the germline V gene. The germline V and J ends were trimmed by 8 bases and 0 bases, with 17 bases remaining between them. The CDR3 length is 16 residues. CDR3 sequence: CASSTNTVSNTGELFF. CDR3 sequence (DNA): TGCGCCAGTTCGACTAACACCGTGTCGAACACCGGGGAGCTGTTTTTT.

This clone was picked up a small number of times. This rearrangement joins TRBV21-1 to TRBJ1-4; whether TRBD1, the table's D call, matches the DNA was not checked. TRBV21-1 is a pseudogene locus. The CDR3 is made up of 16 amino acids. CDR3 nucleotide sequence: TGTGCCAGCAGCGGCCGCCGACAGGTTATCAGCGAAAAACTGTTTTTT. Translating gives CASSGRRQVISEKLFF.

The V and J genes are TRBV4-1 and TRBJ1-1; the match to TRBD1 covers 10 bases. CDR3 length: 16 amino acids. Trimming removed 4 bases from V and 3 bases from J; junction bases left unmatched: 8. Germline V lookup: CDR1 MGHRA, CDR2 YSYEKL. CDR3 sequence: CASSRYIGTGDTEAFF. DNA of the CDR3: TGCGCCAGCAGCCGCTATATCGGGACAGGGGACACTGAAGCTTTCTTT.

As regards this clone: At one end the junction does not follow the germline gene, possibly because of a read error. The rearrangement uses TRBV27 and TRBJ2-4; unclear D gene. The CDR3 sequence is 9 residues long. The V gene's germline CDR1 is MNHEY and CDR2 SMNVEV (reference sequence). CDR3 amino acids: CASSPELNF. As DNA, the CDR3 is TGTGCCAGCAGCCCCGAGCTTAACTTC.

This chain connects TRBV2 to TRBJ2-4, with D possibly TRBD1 on 5 matching bases. CDR1 is SNHLY, CDR2 FYNNEI, per germline. The CDR3 contains 13 residues. The V end was cut by 6 bases, the J end by 0 bases, with 6 bases between. The CDR3 region is CASRGLAKNIQYF. The CDR3 region has the DNA TGTGCCAGCAGGGGGCTAGCCAAAAACATTCAGTACTTC.

This chain links TRBV9 with TRBJ1-1; weak D call: TRBD1 (5 bases). CDR3 length: 15 amino acids. The germline gives CDR1 SGDLS, CDR2 YYNGEE. Trimming shortened V by 4 bases and J by 1 base, and 14 bases separated the two germline ends. CDR3 sequence reads: CASSLQAGENTEAFF. CDR3 in DNA: TGTGCCAGCAGCCTCCAAGCGGGGGAGAACACTGAAGCTTTCTTT.

This chain uses TRBV2 with TRBJ2-3; D might be TRBD2 (5 bases). The CDR3 sequence is 16 residues long. Trimming shortened V by 2 bases and J by 0 bases, and 12 bases separated the two germline ends. From germline, CDR1 is SNHLY and CDR2 FYNNEI. CDR3 sequence (DNA): TGTGCCAGCAGTGAAATCAGCGGCTCTAGCACAGATACGCAGTATTTT. It is translated as CASSEISGSSTDTQYF. The whole variable domain, remainder taken from reference TRBV2 and TRBJ2-3, is EPEVTQTPSHQVTQMGQEVILRCVPISNHLYFYWYRQILGQKVEFLVSFYNNEISEKSEIFDDQFSVERPDGSNFTLKIRSTKLEDSAMYFCASSEISGSSTDTQYFGPGTRLTVL.

This chain joins TRBV5-4 and TRBJ2-1; 7 nucleotides match TRBD1. Germline CDR1 is SGHNT and CDR2 is YYREEE (reference sequence). J gave up 9 bases and V 4 bases, and 7 bases lay outside the gene matches. The CDR3 is made up of 13 amino acids. The CDR3: CASSPDRFLEQFF. CDR3 DNA: TGTGCCAGCAGCCCGGACAGGTTTCTTGAGCAGTTCTTC. Full variable domain (rest looked up from reference TRBV5-4 and TRBJ2-1): ETGVTQSPTHLIKTRGQQVTLRCSSQSGHNTVSWYQQALGQGPQFIFQYYREEENGRGNFPPRFSGLQFPNYSSELNVNALELDDSALYLCASSPDRFLEQFFGPGTRLTVL.

Comments on this clone: One end of the junction fails to match germline, which may point to a read error. The chain recombines TRBV7-9 with TRBJ2-7, with a possible D match to TRBD2 (6 bases). Germline V gene lookup returns CDR1 SEHNR and CDR2 FQNEAQ (reference sequence). The length of the CDR3 is 16 residues. CDR3: CSSTPTAGLSSYEQYF. The CDR3 nucleotides read TGTTCCAGCACCCCCACAGCGGGCTTAAGCTCCTACGAGCAGTACTTC. Full variable domain (rest looked up from reference TRBV7-9 and TRBJ2-7): DTGVSQNPRHKITKRGQNVTFRCDPISEHNRLYWYRQTLGQGPEFLTYFQNEAQLEKSRLLSDRFSAERPKGSFSTLEIQRTEQGDSAMYLCSSTPTAGLSSYEQYFGPGTRLTVT.

The chain recombines TRBV5-1 with TRBJ2-7, with TRBD1 matching 9 bases. This CDR3 spans 15 amino acids. With 2 bases clipped from V and 3 bases from J, the junction kept 6 bases outside the gene matches. Germline V lookup: CDR1 SGHRS, CDR2 YFSETQ. CDR3 bases: TGCGCCAGCAGCTTATCGGGACAGGGTGTCTACGAGCAGTACTTC. Translation gives CASSLSGQGVYEQYF.

This clone was found a few times. V gene TRBV6-6 combines with J gene TRBJ1-1; D is uncertain. CDR1 and CDR2 from the germline V gene are MNHNY and SVGAGI (reference sequence). The CDR3 length is 14 residues. V lost 0 bases and J lost 1, with 6 bases in between. CDR3 amino acids: CASSYSNGNTEAFF. In DNA form, the CDR3 reads TGTGCCAGCAGTTACTCGAACGGGAACACTGAAGCTTTCTTT.